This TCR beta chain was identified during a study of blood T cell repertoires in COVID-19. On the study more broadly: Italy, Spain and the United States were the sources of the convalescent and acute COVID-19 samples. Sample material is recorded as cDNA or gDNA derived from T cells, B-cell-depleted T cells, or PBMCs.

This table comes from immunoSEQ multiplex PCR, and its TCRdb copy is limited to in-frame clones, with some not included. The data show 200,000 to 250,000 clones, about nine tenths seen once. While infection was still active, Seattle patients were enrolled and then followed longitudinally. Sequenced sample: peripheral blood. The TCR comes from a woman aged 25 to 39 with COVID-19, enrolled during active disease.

The CDR3 is CASSQDRLPGGRGYTF. The CDR3 nucleotides are TGCGCCAGCAGCCAAGATCGGCTGCCAGGGGGCCGCGGCTACACCTTC. V and J are TRBV4-3 and TRBJ1-2; 8 bases map to TRBD1. V gave up 0 bases and J gave up 8 bases; unmatched junction bases: 11. CDR1 is LGHNA, CDR2 YSLEER, per germline. The length of the CDR3 is 16 residues.